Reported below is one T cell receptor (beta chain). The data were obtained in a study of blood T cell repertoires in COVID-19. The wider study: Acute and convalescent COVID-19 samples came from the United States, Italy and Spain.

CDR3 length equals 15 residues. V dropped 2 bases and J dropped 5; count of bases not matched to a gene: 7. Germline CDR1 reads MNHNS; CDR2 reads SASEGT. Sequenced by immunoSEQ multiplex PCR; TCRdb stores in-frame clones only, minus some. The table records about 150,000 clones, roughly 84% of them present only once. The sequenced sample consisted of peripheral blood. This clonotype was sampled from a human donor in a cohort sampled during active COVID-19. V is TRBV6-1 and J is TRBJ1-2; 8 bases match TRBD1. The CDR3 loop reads CASSEQTGAEYGYTF. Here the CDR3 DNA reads TGTGCCAGCAGTGAACAGACAGGGGCGGAGTATGGCTACACCTTC.